A single sample is the source of the 28 T cell receptor beta chains below, sequenced in a study of cytomegalovirus exposure and HLA in healthy donors. PCR involved 60 Vbeta and 13 Jbeta primers. Here immunoSEQ multiplex PCR was the method, and the copy in TCRdb shows in-frame clones only, minus some. The sample includes about 67,000 clones, 68% of them seen just once. Sequencing was done on a sample of PBMCs. The receptors come from a woman aged 25 to 39 in good health and CMV-seronegative.

This clone was counted only a few times. The V and J genes are TRBV5-4 and TRBJ2-7, with 7 bases identical to TRBD1. V shed 0 bases and J 2 bases; nucleotides not matched to a gene: 2. The length of the CDR3 is 14 residues. CDR1 is SGHNT and CDR2 is YYREEE in the germline V gene (reference sequence). CDR3 protein: CASSLGQGPYEQYF. The CDR3 DNA reads TGTGCCAGCAGCTTGGGACAGGGTCCCTACGAGCAGTACTTC.

About this clone: A junction boundary mismatches the germline segment, possibly from a read error. The sample carries other DNA sequences with the same CDR3. This chain uses TRBV6-5 with TRBJ1-1; TRBD1 might be the D (6 bases). CDR1 MNHEY and CDR2 SVGAGI come from the germline V gene. The CDR3 spans 15 residues. The CDR3 here is CASTQQGGGDGEAFF. CDR3 bases: TGTGCCAGCACTCAACAGGGCGGGGGGGATGGTGAAGCCTTCTTT.

J is TRBJ2-1 and V is TRBV5-8; 15 nucleotides agree with TRBD2. CDR1 is SGHTS, CDR2 YDEGEE, per germline. This CDR3 region has 19 residues. Trimming cost V 6 bases and J 6 bases; bases outside gene matches: 16. CDR3 nucleotide sequence: TGTGCCAGCATACACACGGGACTAGCGGGGGGCGCTGGAGGCAATGAGCAGTTCTTC. Translated: CASIHTGLAGGAGGNEQFF. The full variable domain, in which reference TRBV5-8 and TRBJ2-1 provide the parts outside the CDR3, is EAGVTQSPTHLIKTRGQQATLRCSPISGHTSVYWYQQALGLGLQFLLWYDEGEERNRGNFPPRFSGRQFPNYSSELNVNALELEDSALYLCASIHTGLAGGAGGNEQFFGPGTRLTVL.

The sample holds a few counts of this clone. The chain carries TRBV2 and TRBJ1-1; 7 bases map to TRBD1. The CDR3 covers 13 residues. The germline V gene encodes CDR1 SNHLY and CDR2 FYNNEI. V gave up 5 bases and J gave up 4 bases; unmatched junction bases: 4. The CDR3 coding sequence is TGTGCCAGCAGTCGGGACAGCATCACTGAAGCTTTCTTT. Protein product: CASSRDSITEAFF.

This clone was detected only a few times. The chain combines TRBV5-5 with TRBJ2-5, with a weak D call TRBD2 (6 bases). The CDR3 runs to 15 residues. Trimming removed 4 bases from V and 2 bases from J, with 15 bases in between. Per germline, CDR1 SGHKS and CDR2 YYEKEE (reference sequence). The CDR3 coding sequence is TGTGCCAGCAGCCCCGGGACTTCGGGGCAAGAGACCCAGTACTTC. This encodes CASSPGTSGQETQYF.

The chain is built from TRBV23-1 and TRBJ1-4; 7 bases are a match to TRBD1. TRBV23-1 is marked as an open reading frame, function uncertain. The trim removed 6 bases at V and 2 bases at J, leaving 15 bases unmatched. The CDR3 spans 18 residues. The CDR3 reads CASSSPRGPSGTNEKLFF. CDR3 in DNA: TGCGCCAGCAGCTCTCCTAGGGGGCCCTCAGGGACTAATGAAAAACTGTTTTTT.

Note on this clone: Within the sample, other DNA sequences also encode this same CDR3. The rearrangement joins TRBV19 to TRBJ2-1, with a possible D match to TRBD1 (6 bases). Trimming cost V 3 bases and J 7 bases, with 7 bases left between them. The CDR3 consists of 12 residues. Per the germline V gene, CDR1 is LNHDA and CDR2 is SQIVND (reference sequence). This chain's CDR3 is CASSIRGNEQFF. The CDR3 nucleotides are TGTGCCAGTAGTATCAGGGGTAATGAGCAGTTCTTC.

The chain has TRBV11-2 and TRBJ2-1; D unclear. The V and J ends lost 1 base and 9 bases respectively, with 10 bases between them. The CDR3 consists of 13 residues. Looked up from germline, CDR1 is SGHAT and CDR2 is FQNNGV. CDR3 DNA: TGTGCCAGCAGCTTAGCCCTTCTAGGTGAGCAGTTCTTC. Translation: CASSLALLGEQFF. Filled out from reference TRBV11-2 and TRBJ2-1, the complete variable domain reads EAGVAQSPRYKIIEKRQSVAFWCNPISGHATLYWYQQILGQGPKLLIQFQNNGVVDDSQLPKDRFSAERLKGVDSTLKIQPAKLEDSAVYLCASSLALLGEQFFGPGTRLTVL.

The rearrangement links TRBV7-8 to TRBJ1-2; D perhaps matches TRBD1 (5 bases). The germline V gene has CDR1 SGHVS and CDR2 FQNEAQ. The CDR3 runs 14 residues. Trimming took 0 bases from V and 7 from J, leaving 12 bases between them. The CDR3 reads CASSLAGQGGGYTF. The CDR3 nucleotides are TGTGCCAGCAGCTTAGCGGGGCAGGGCGGTGGCTACACCTTC. Complete variable domain (other parts from reference TRBV7-8 and TRBJ1-2): GAGVSQSPRYKVAKRGQDVALRCDPISGHVSLFWYQQALGQGPEFLTYFQNEAQLDKSGLPSDRFFAERPEGSVSTLKIQRTQQEDSAVYLCASSLAGQGGGYTFGSGTRLTVV.

The J gene is TRBJ2-7, the V gene TRBV27, with D maybe TRBD2 (5 bases). CDR1 MNHEY and CDR2 SMNVEV come from the germline V gene (reference sequence). CDR3 length equals 13 residues. V was trimmed by 3 bases and J by 2 bases, leaving 8 bases between them. The CDR3 loop is CASSLASPYEQYF. The CDR3 nucleotides read TGTGCCAGCAGTTTGGCTAGCCCCTACGAGCAGTACTTC.

This clone was observed once. CDR3 nucleotides: TGCGCCAGCAGCTCGACTCAGGGTGGCTATGGCTACACCTTC. Amino acids: CASSSTQGGYGYTF. The chain is built from TRBV5-1 and TRBJ1-2; D is possibly TRBD1 (5 bases). V was clipped by 3 bases and J by 4 bases, with 13 bases between them. The germline V gene has CDR1 SGHRS and CDR2 YFSETQ. This CDR3 has 14 residues.

The chain has TRBV15 and TRBJ2-5; D gene ambiguous. Germline values: CDR1 LNHNV, CDR2 YYDKDF (reference sequence). This CDR3 contains 17 residues. V lost 5 bases and J 5 bases, leaving 24 bases between the germline ends. The CDR3: CATSETLRIIVDETQYF. CDR3 nucleotides: TGTGCCACCAGCGAAACCCTGCGGATCATTGTCGACGAGACCCAGTACTTC.

The J gene is TRBJ2-1, the V gene TRBV4-1, with D uncertain. This CDR3 contains 13 residues. Trimming removed 0 bases at V and 7 bases at J, with 7 bases between. Germline V gene data show CDR1 as MGHRA and CDR2 as YSYEKL. CDR3 residues: CASSQDPQNEQFF. CDR3 DNA: TGCGCCAGCAGCCAAGACCCCCAAAATGAGCAGTTCTTC.

The V gene is TRBV2, the J gene TRBJ2-7, with D perhaps TRBD1 (5 bases). The germline gives CDR1 SNHLY, CDR2 FYNNEI. V was clipped by 4 bases and J by 0 bases, with 10 bases between them. The CDR3 loop spans 14 amino acids. CDR3 residues: CASSGTRGSYEQYF. CDR3 sequence (DNA): TGTGCCAGCAGTGGGACAAGAGGCTCCTACGAGCAGTACTTC.

The chain employs TRBV7-9 and TRBJ2-7; the match to TRBD1 covers 7 bases. The germline gives CDR1 SEHNR, CDR2 FQNEAQ (reference sequence). After removal of 5 bases from V and 2 bases from J, the junction contained 6 bases not matched to a gene. CDR3 length: 14 residues. The CDR3 spells CASSMTGSTYEQYF. The CDR3 DNA follows: TGTGCCAGCAGCATGACAGGGAGTACCTACGAGCAGTACTTC.

This clone was seen a few times. The V and J genes are TRBV5-1 and TRBJ1-5, with TRBD1 identical over 9 bases. From germline, CDR1 is SGHRS and CDR2 YFSETQ. CDR3 size: 15 residues. V lost 4 bases and J lost 6; bases outside the gene matches: 8. CDR3 region: CASSSTGGAGQPQHF. CDR3 DNA sequence: TGCGCCAGCAGCAGCACAGGGGGCGCAGGTCAGCCCCAGCATTTT.

The V and J genes are TRBV4-1 and TRBJ2-5; TRBD2 matches 9 bases. V was clipped by 3 bases and J by 5 bases; unmatched bases: 7. Germline CDR1 reads MGHRA; CDR2 reads YSYEKL. This CDR3 has 15 amino acids. Here the CDR3 DNA reads TGCGCCAGCAGCCAGACGGGACTAGCTAGCGAGACCCAGTACTTC. This codes for CASSQTGLASETQYF.

The chain joins TRBV4-3 to TRBJ1-2; TRBD1 might be the D (5 bases). V was shortened by 1 base and J by 4 bases, with 13 bases between the two germline ends. Germline-derived CDR1 and CDR2 are LGHNA and YSLEER. This CDR3 is built from 15 residues. The CDR3 DNA reads TGCGCCAGCAGCCAAGGGGCGGGGGGGGGCTATGGCTACACCTTC. The encoded protein is CASSQGAGGGYGYTF.

The rearrangement links TRBV4-2 to TRBJ2-7; 11 nucleotides align to TRBD2. V was pared by 0 bases and J by 1 base, with 2 bases of the junction left unmatched. The length of the CDR3 is 16 residues. From germline, CDR1 is LGHNA and CDR2 YNFKEQ. The CDR3 loop reads CASSQDWTSGSYEQYF. In DNA, the CDR3 is TGTGCCAGCAGCCAAGATTGGACTAGCGGGTCCTACGAGCAGTACTTC.

The V and J genes are TRBV5-5 and TRBJ2-1; 7 nucleotides line up with TRBD1. V lost 4 bases, J lost 0 bases, and 4 bases stayed unmatched. Germline V gene data show CDR1 as SGHKS and CDR2 as YYEKEE (reference sequence). There are 15 residues in the CDR3. In DNA, the CDR3 is TGTGCCAGCAGCGTTGCAGGGGGCTCCTACAATGAGCAGTTCTTC. This sequence encodes CASSVAGGSYNEQFF.

The V and J genes are TRBV7-6 and TRBJ1-1; D is ambiguous. Trimming took 2 bases from V and 1 from J, leaving 5 bases between them. Germline assignment: CDR1 SGHVS and CDR2 FNYEAQ. This CDR3 has 13 residues. The CDR3 loop is CASSLQQNTEAFF. For the CDR3, the DNA is TGTGCCAGCAGCTTACAACAGAACACTGAAGCTTTCTTT.

The chain employs TRBV11-2 and TRBJ1-4; TRBD1 matches at 9 bases. With 0 bases clipped from V and 6 bases from J, the junction kept 5 bases outside the gene matches. This CDR3 is built from 16 residues. CDR1 and CDR2 from the germline V gene are SGHAT and FQNNGV. For the CDR3, the DNA is TGTGCCAGCAGCTTAGAACAGGGGGCGCGGTATGAAAAACTGTTTTTT. Its protein is CASSLEQGARYEKLFF.

The gene calls are TRBV9 and TRBJ2-2, with TRBD2 identical over 11 bases. CDR3 size: 16 residues. Germline CDR1 and CDR2: SGDLS and YYNGEE. The J segment lost 7 bases and the V segment lost 0 bases, leaving 5 bases of the junction unmatched. For the CDR3, the DNA is TGTGCCAGCAGCGTAGTGCTAGCGGGGGGAATCGGGGAGCTGTTTTTT. It translates to CASSVVLAGGIGELFF.

V is TRBV6-1 and J is TRBJ1-2, with 7 bases identical to TRBD1. The CDR3 has 15 amino acids. After removal of 4 bases from V and 0 bases from J, the junction contained 5 bases not matched to a gene. The germline V gene encodes CDR1 MNHNS and CDR2 SASEGT. CDR3 sequence reads: CASSGWTGPNYGYTF. The DNA for the CDR3 is TGTGCCAGCAGTGGATGGACAGGACCTAACTATGGCTACACCTTC.

The J gene is TRBJ2-1, the V gene TRBV5-1; tentative D call: TRBD2 (5 bases). Trimming shortened V by 4 bases and J by 12 bases, and 20 bases separated the two germline ends. This CDR3 has 14 amino acids. The germline gives CDR1 SGHRS, CDR2 YFSETQ. The CDR3: CASSQDSSRALQFF. The DNA of the CDR3 is TGCGCCAGCAGCCAGGACTCCTCGAGAGCTCTGCAGTTCTTC.

This chain uses TRBV2 with TRBJ1-5; no clear D. V lost 6 bases, J lost 3 bases, and 6 bases lay in between. Looked up from germline, CDR1 is SNHLY and CDR2 is FYNNEI. The CDR3 contains 12 residues. The CDR3: CASRPLNQPQHF. The DNA of the CDR3 is TGTGCCAGCAGACCACTCAATCAGCCCCAGCATTTT.

The genes are TRBV6-5 and TRBJ1-4; the match to TRBD1 covers 9 bases. Germline V CDR1 and CDR2: MNHEY, SVGAGI. CDR3 length: 14 residues. V was clipped by 5 bases and J by 8 bases; unmatched bases: 6. The CDR3 DNA reads as TGTGCCAGCAGTACCACAGGGGGCCGGGAAAAACTGTTTTTT. It codes for CASSTTGGREKLFF.

In this sample, this clone turned up a few times. The chain employs TRBV5-6 and TRBJ2-7, with 7 bases fitting TRBD1. V trimming: 4 bases; J trimming: 1 base; junction bases outside the gene matches: 2. Germline CDR1 SGHDT, CDR2 YYEEEE. This CDR3 has 13 amino acids. CDR3 sequence: CASSGDSSYEQYF. Written as DNA, the CDR3 is TGTGCCAGCAGCGGGGACAGTTCCTACGAGCAGTACTTC.